This passage covers 21 T cell receptor beta chains from one sample sequenced in a study of cytomegalovirus exposure and HLA in healthy donors. A multiplex PCR was run with 60 Vbeta primers and 13 Jbeta primers. Only in-frame clones appear in the TCRdb table, and some are missing; sequencing was by immunoSEQ multiplex PCR. The sample lists about 120,000 clones; about 8.6% were seen once. Sample: PBMCs. The receptors originated from a woman in her thirties or forties in good health and CMV-seropositive.

This clone was seen only a few times. The chain recombines TRBV2 with TRBJ1-2; TRBD1 is a possible D gene (6 bases). Trimming took 2 bases from V and 3 from J, leaving 10 bases between them. Germline values: CDR1 SNHLY, CDR2 FYNNEI. The CDR3 sequence is 14 residues long. The CDR3 protein is CASSEYRAYYGYTF. The DNA for the CDR3 is TGTGCCAGCAGTGAATACAGGGCCTACTATGGCTACACCTTC.

To note about this clone: In the same sample, other DNA sequences code for this CDR3. The rearrangement uses TRBV30 and TRBJ2-3; TRBD2 aligns across 10 bases. The V and J ends lost 0 bases and 2 bases, in that order; junction bases with no gene match: 5. CDR1 GTSNPN and CDR2 SVGIG come from the germline V gene (reference sequence). This CDR3 comprises 16 residues. CDR3 residues: CAWSVGLAGDTDTQYF. The CDR3 bases are TGTGCCTGGAGTGTGGGCCTAGCGGGAGACACAGATACGCAGTATTTT.

The genes are TRBV19 and TRBJ2-1; TRBD1 aligns across 10 bases. The J segment lost 8 bases and the V segment lost 6 bases, leaving 4 bases of the junction unmatched. The CDR3 consists of 13 residues. Per germline, CDR1 LNHDA and CDR2 SQIVND (reference sequence). This CDR3 is CASSDRGPDEQFF. The CDR3 DNA sequence: TGTGCCAGTAGCGACAGGGGGCCGGATGAGCAGTTCTTC.

In its sample, this clone was seen a few times. The rearrangement links TRBV7-2 to TRBJ2-3, with a tentative D call TRBD2 (6 bases). V was trimmed by 2 bases and J by 4 bases, leaving 13 bases between them. The length of the CDR3 is 15 residues. Germline lookup yields CDR1 SGHTA and CDR2 FQGNSA. CDR3 loop: CASSLNRGGADTQYF. In nucleotides, the CDR3 is TGTGCCAGCAGCTTAAACCGGGGCGGGGCAGATACGCAGTATTTT. The whole variable domain, filled in from reference TRBV7-2 and TRBJ2-3, reads GAGVSQSPSNKVTEKGKDVELRCDPISGHTALYWYRQSLGQGLEFLIYFQGNSAPDKSGLPSDRFSAERTGGSVSTLTIQRTQQEDSAVYLCASSLNRGGADTQYFGPGTRLTVL.

This rearrangement joins TRBV10-1 to TRBJ2-5; D gene ambiguous. The tail of the sequence fits TRBJ2-7 better, so the J call may be wrong. The CDR3 has 11 amino acids. Germline CDR1 WNHNN, CDR2 SYGVQD (reference sequence). The CDR3 sequence is CASSHSYEQYF. CDR3 DNA sequence: TGCGCCAGCAGTCATTCCTACGAGCAGTACTTC.

The chain is built from TRBV4-2 and TRBJ2-1, with a tentative D call TRBD2 (6 bases). From germline, CDR1 is LGHNA and CDR2 YNFKEQ. The CDR3 sequence is 16 residues long. Deletions cut 0 bases from V and 3 bases from J, with 12 bases between. This CDR3 reads CASSQEGRGIYNEQFF. The CDR3, as DNA: TGTGCCAGCAGCCAAGAGGGACGGGGGATCTACAATGAGCAGTTCTTC.

This clone has only a few counts. The chain joins TRBV7-9 to TRBJ2-1; maybe TRBD2 (6 bases). This CDR3 contains 15 residues. Germline CDR1 and CDR2: SEHNR and FQNEAQ (reference sequence). Trimming took 4 bases from V and 7 from J, leaving 17 bases between them. The CDR3 DNA reads TGTGCCAGCAGCTCGCCCGCCTTCGGGGGAAATGAGCAGTTCTTC. Its translation is CASSSPAFGGNEQFF.

This clone was observed a handful of times. This chain connects TRBV28 to TRBJ1-2; D might be TRBD1 (5 bases). Germline lookup yields CDR1 MDHEN and CDR2 SYDVKM. The CDR3 has 14 amino acids. V was pared by 4 bases and J by 8 bases, with 17 bases between. DNA for the CDR3: TGTGCCAGCAGTTCCCCGGGGGGGGATCGGGGCTACACCTTC. This encodes CASSSPGGDRGYTF.

The V and J genes are TRBV30 and TRBJ1-5; tentative D call: TRBD1 (5 bases). Germline CDR1 GTSNPN, CDR2 SVGIG (reference sequence). The CDR3 runs to 13 residues. V was pared by 2 bases and J by 7 bases, with 12 bases between. CDR3 in DNA: TGTGCCTGGAGTCGGCAGGGTCAACAGCCCCAGCATTTT. Translation: CAWSRQGQQPQHF.

This clone was counted a few times. The chain recombines TRBV5-1 with TRBJ1-1; D unresolved. Trimming left V 0 bases short and J 0 bases short, with 18 bases between. Germline V gene lookup returns CDR1 SGHRS and CDR2 YFSETQ. This CDR3 is built from 18 residues. The CDR3 region has the DNA TGCGCCAGCAGCTTGGGGCCGGTGCGTACTACCATGAACACTGAAGCTTTCTTT. Protein product: CASSLGPVRTTMNTEAFF. The full variable domain, with the rest looked up from reference TRBV5-1 and TRBJ1-1, is KAGVTQTPRYLIKTRGQQVTLSCSPISGHRSVSWYQQTPGQGLQFLFEYFSETQRNKGNFPGRFSGRQFSNSRSEMNVSTLELGDSALYLCASSLGPVRTTMNTEAFFGQGTRLTVV.

This clone was seen only a few times. The chain recombines TRBV7-3 with TRBJ1-2; no clear D. V was cut by 5 bases and J by 5 bases, with 12 bases left in between. Germline V CDR1 and CDR2: SGHTA, FQGTGA. The CDR3 is 13 amino acids. CDR3 bases: TGTGCCAGCAGCGCCCGGAGTGGGTATGGCTACACCTTC. Its protein is CASSARSGYGYTF.

The V and J genes are TRBV7-9 and TRBJ1-2; the match to TRBD1 covers 9 bases. Trimming took 5 bases from V and 1 from J; bases not matched to a gene: 11. Germline values: CDR1 SEHNR, CDR2 FQNEAQ (reference sequence). The CDR3 loop spans 17 amino acids. DNA of the CDR3: TGTGCCAGCAGCACACCCCCAGGGACAGGGAGTAACTATGGCTACACCTTC. Encoded protein: CASSTPPGTGSNYGYTF. Full variable domain (missing parts from reference TRBV7-9 and TRBJ1-2): DTGVSQNPRHKITKRGQNVTFRCDPISEHNRLYWYRQTLGQGPEFLTYFQNEAQLEKSRLLSDRFSAERPKGSFSTLEIQRTEQGDSAMYLCASSTPPGTGSNYGYTFGSGTRLTVV.

This clone was counted a few times. The chain has TRBV9 and TRBJ2-1; D is perhaps TRBD2 (5 bases). Germline CDR1 is SGDLS and CDR2 is YYNGEE. V lost 3 bases and J lost 7, with 5 bases in between. The CDR3 consists of 11 residues. The CDR3 sequence: CASSERNEQFF. CDR3 sequence (DNA): TGTGCCAGCAGCGAGCGGAATGAGCAGTTCTTC. The full variable domain, completed using reference TRBV9 and TRBJ2-1, is DSGVTQTPKHLITATGQRVTLRCSPRSGDLSVYWYQQSLDQGLQFLIQYYNGEERAKGNILERFSAQQFPDLHSELNLSSLELGDSALYFCASSERNEQFFGPGTRLTVL.

In its sample, this clone was seen a few times. The rearrangement links TRBV5-1 to TRBJ1-3; D gene uncertain. The V end was cut by 5 bases, the J end by 2 bases, with 14 bases between. This CDR3 comprises 15 residues. The germline V gene encodes CDR1 SGHRS and CDR2 YFSETQ. CDR3 in DNA: TGCGCCAGCAGTGGAACGGGGAATACTGGAAACACCATATATTTT. Translation: CASSGTGNTGNTIYF.

V gene TRBV19 combines with J gene TRBJ1-2; TRBD1 might be the D (6 bases). CDR1 is LNHDA, CDR2 SQIVND, per germline (reference sequence). V gave up 0 bases and J gave up 4 bases, with 12 bases separating them. This CDR3 spans 15 amino acids. The CDR3 nucleotides read TGTGCCAGTAGTATAGATCTGGACAGTGGCTATGGCTACACCTTC. It yields the protein CASSIDLDSGYGYTF. Full variable domain (outside the CDR3, taken from reference TRBV19 and TRBJ1-2): DGGITQSPKYLFRKEGQNVTLSCEQNLNHDAMYWYRQDPGQGLRLIYYSQIVNDFQKGDIAEGYSVSREKKESFPLTVTSAQKNPTAFYLCASSIDLDSGYGYTFGSGTRLTVV.

J is TRBJ1-1 and V is TRBV5-1, with a tentative D call TRBD1 (5 bases). Germline V lookup: CDR1 SGHRS, CDR2 YFSETQ. V lost 0 bases and J 4 bases, leaving 16 bases between the germline ends. The CDR3 is 16 residues long. The CDR3 DNA follows: TGCGCCAGCAGCTTGGCGACAGTAACTTCGGTCACTGAAGCTTTCTTT. Encoded protein: CASSLATVTSVTEAFF. The whole variable domain, remainder taken from reference TRBV5-1 and TRBJ1-1, is KAGVTQTPRYLIKTRGQQVTLSCSPISGHRSVSWYQQTPGQGLQFLFEYFSETQRNKGNFPGRFSGRQFSNSRSEMNVSTLELGDSALYLCASSLATVTSVTEAFFGQGTRLTVV.

This clone was found a few times. The V call is TRBV5-1, the J call TRBJ2-1; TRBD2 is a possible D gene (7 bases). V shed 6 bases and J shed 9 bases, with 22 bases lying between them. CDR3 length: 15 residues. Per germline, CDR1 SGHRS and CDR2 YFSETQ. In DNA, the CDR3 is TGCGCCAGCATTGAGCTCCCAGGGGAGGGGAGTGAGCAGTTCTTC. Protein sequence: CASIELPGEGSEQFF.

The genes are TRBV18 and TRBJ2-3; TRBD1 matches at 10 bases. Per the germline V gene, CDR1 is KGHSH and CDR2 is LQKENI. The V and J ends lost 2 bases and 1 base, in that order; junction bases with no gene match: 3. There are 16 residues in the CDR3. DNA for the CDR3: TGTGCCAGCTCACCAAGACAGGGGGCCCGCACAGATACGCAGTATTTT. Amino acids: CASSPRQGARTDTQYF.

Many counts were recorded for this clone. This chain links TRBV10-2 with TRBJ2-7, with 11 positions matching TRBD2. This CDR3 has 13 amino acids. V shed 7 bases and J 2 bases; nucleotides not matched to a gene: 1. Germline CDR1 and CDR2: WSHSY and SAAADI. The CDR3 sequence: CASISGGAYEQYF. The CDR3 coding sequence is TGCGCCAGCATTAGCGGGGGGGCCTACGAGCAGTACTTC.

This clone was found a few times. The chain employs TRBV2 and TRBJ1-1; tentative D call: TRBD1 (5 bases). The CDR3 loop spans 15 amino acids. CDR1 is SNHLY, CDR2 FYNNEI, per germline. Trimming shortened V by 4 bases and J by 6 bases, and 18 bases separated the two germline ends. The CDR3 DNA follows: TGTGCCAGCAGTGTTTCTCAGGGAAGAAACTCTGAAGCTTTCTTT. Translated, it gives CASSVSQGRNSEAFF. Full variable domain (outside the CDR3, taken from reference TRBV2 and TRBJ1-1): EPEVTQTPSHQVTQMGQEVILRCVPISNHLYFYWYRQILGQKVEFLVSFYNNEISEKSEIFDDQFSVERPDGSNFTLKIRSTKLEDSAMYFCASSVSQGRNSEAFFGQGTRLTVV.

This clone was seen a handful of times. This chain links TRBV18 with TRBJ2-1; a weak D match, TRBD1 (5 bases). CDR3 size: 15 residues. The V and J ends lost 2 bases and 0 bases respectively, with 8 bases between them. Looked up from germline, CDR1 is KGHSH and CDR2 is LQKENI. The CDR3: CASSPGASSYNEQFF. For the CDR3, the DNA is TGTGCCAGCTCACCAGGGGCGAGCTCCTACAATGAGCAGTTCTTC.